A selection of T cell receptor beta chains follows, all from one sample in a study of T cell responses to AZD1222 COVID-19 vaccine. Generated by immunoSEQ multiplex PCR, the TCRdb table keeps only in-frame clones and is missing some. In the table there are some 110,000 clones, 84% of which are singletons. Sequenced material: peripheral blood, taken on day 0 of AZD1222 vaccination. These receptors were collected from an adult in good health. CDR3s include the opening cysteine and the closing phenylalanine or tryptophan. The D gene is left open where the match is weak. Not all rows give a size; the values are once, few, many and, for expanded clones, a class.

j_call: TRBJ1-2; v_call: TRBV19; clone_size: .; d_call: .; cdr3_aa: CASSMVGRYGYTF; cdr3_nt: TGTGCCAGTAGTATGGTGGGACGGTATGGCTACACCTTC
j_call: TRBJ1-2; v_call: TRBV5-1; clone_size: .; d_call: .; cdr3_aa: CASSFSLDGYTF; cdr3_nt: TGCGCCAGCAGCTTTTCTCTGGATGGCTACACCTTC
j_call: TRBJ2-1; v_call: TRBV2; clone_size: .; d_call: TRBD2; cdr3_aa: CASSEESSGLNNEQFF; cdr3_nt: TGTGCCAGCAGTGAAGAGTCCTCGGGACTAAACAATGAGCAGTTCTTC
j_call: TRBJ1-1; v_call: TRBV7-6; clone_size: .; d_call: .; cdr3_aa: CASSSQSGVNTEAFF; cdr3_nt: TGTGCCAGCAGCTCTCAATCGGGCGTGAACACTGAAGCTTTCTTT
j_call: TRBJ1-1; v_call: TRBV30; clone_size: .; d_call: .; cdr3_aa: CAWSLGPGVYTEAFF; cdr3_nt: TGTGCCTGGAGTCTTGGTCCCGGGGTTTACACTGAAGCTTTCTTT
j_call: TRBJ1-6; v_call: TRBV27; clone_size: .; d_call: TRBD1; cdr3_aa: CASSFFTGDSPLHF; cdr3_nt: TGTGCCAGCAGTTTCTTTACAGGGGATTCACCCCTCCACTTT
j_call: TRBJ2-7; v_call: TRBV28; clone_size: .; d_call: .; cdr3_aa: CASSLGGYEQYF; cdr3_nt: TGTGCCAGCAGTCTCGGGGGCTACGAGCAGTACTTC
j_call: TRBJ1-2; v_call: TRBV7-3; clone_size: .; d_call: .; cdr3_aa: CASSDKQGASGYTF; cdr3_nt: TGTGCCAGCAGCGATAAACAGGGAGCCAGTGGCTACACCTTC
j_call: TRBJ2-1; v_call: TRBV3-1/TRBV3-2; clone_size: few; d_call: TRBD2; cdr3_aa: CASSPRTSGSYNEQFF; cdr3_nt: TGTGCCAGCAGCCCCCGGACTAGCGGGTCCTACAATGAGCAGTTCTTC
j_call: TRBJ2-1; v_call: TRBV28; clone_size: .; d_call: .; cdr3_aa: CASLGASEQFF; cdr3_nt: TGTGCCAGCTTAGGGGCCAGTGAGCAGTTCTTC
j_call: TRBJ2-3; v_call: TRBV5-1; clone_size: .; d_call: TRBD1; cdr3_aa: CASNPMPYGTATTDTQYF; cdr3_nt: TGCGCCAGCAACCCGATGCCCTACGGGACAGCCACTACAGATACGCAGTATTTT
j_call: TRBJ1-5; v_call: TRBV7-8; clone_size: .; d_call: .; cdr3_aa: CASSLRALEIPQHF; cdr3_nt: TGTGCCAGCAGCTTAAGGGCGCTAGAGATTCCCCAGCATTTT
j_call: TRBJ1-2; v_call: TRBV7-8; clone_size: once; d_call: TRBD1; cdr3_aa: CASGLGGNYGYTF; cdr3_nt: TGTGCCAGCGGCTTAGGGGGCAACTATGGCTACACCTTC
j_call: TRBJ2-1; v_call: TRBV6-6; clone_size: .; d_call: .; cdr3_aa: CASSDNEQFF; cdr3_nt: TGTGCCAGCAGCGACAATGAGCAGTTCTTC
j_call: TRBJ1-1; v_call: TRBV5-6; clone_size: .; d_call: .; cdr3_aa: CESSLNTEAFF; cdr3_nt: TGTGAGAGTTCGCTGAACACTGAAGCTTTCTTT
j_call: TRBJ1-2; v_call: TRBV5-4; clone_size: .; d_call: .; cdr3_aa: CASSLDSYGYTF; cdr3_nt: TGTGCCAGCAGCTTGGACTCCTATGGCTACACCTTC
j_call: TRBJ2-3; v_call: TRBV5-6; clone_size: .; d_call: .; cdr3_aa: CASSARGYSDTQYF; cdr3_nt: TGTGCCAGCAGCGCTCGGGGGTACTCAGATACGCAGTATTTT
j_call: TRBJ1-2; v_call: TRBV20-1; clone_size: .; d_call: .; cdr3_aa: CSASTTVRNGYTF; cdr3_nt: TGCAGTGCTAGTACAACAGTCAGGAATGGCTACACCTTC
j_call: TRBJ1-1; v_call: TRBV15; clone_size: .; d_call: .; cdr3_aa: CATSRDANTEAFF; cdr3_nt: TGTGCCACCAGCAGAGACGCCAACACGGAAGCTTTCTTT
j_call: TRBJ2-6; v_call: TRBV2; clone_size: once; d_call: .; cdr3_aa: CASSALRVGAGANVLTF; cdr3_nt: TGTGCCAGCAGCGCCTTGAGGGTGGGGGCTGGGGCCAACGTCCTGACTTTC
j_call: TRBJ1-1; v_call: TRBV7-8; clone_size: .; d_call: .; cdr3_aa: CASSLFYTMNTEAFF; cdr3_nt: TGTGCCAGCAGCTTATTTTACACTATGAACACTGAAGCTTTCTTT
j_call: TRBJ2-4; v_call: TRBV19; clone_size: .; d_call: .; cdr3_aa: CASSIYRNIQYF; cdr3_nt: TGTGCCAGTAGTATATATAGAAACATTCAGTACTTC
j_call: TRBJ2-5; v_call: TRBV28; clone_size: few; d_call: TRBD1; cdr3_aa: CASSLSGTGKETQYF; cdr3_nt: TGTGCCAGCAGTCTATCCGGGACAGGGAAAGAGACCCAGTACTTC
j_call: TRBJ2-7; v_call: TRBV7-9; clone_size: .; d_call: .; cdr3_aa: CASSLSGGSYEQYF; cdr3_nt: TGTGCCAGCAGCTTATCAGGCGGTTCCTACGAGCAGTACTTC
j_call: TRBJ2-2; v_call: TRBV5-1; clone_size: .; d_call: .; cdr3_aa: CASTQMGNTGELFF; cdr3_nt: TGCGCCAGCACCCAAATGGGGAACACCGGGGAGCTGTTTTTT
j_call: TRBJ2-1; v_call: TRBV7-3; clone_size: .; d_call: .; cdr3_aa: CASSQGRDNEQFF; cdr3_nt: TGTGCCAGCAGCCAAGGGCGGGACAATGAGCAGTTCTTC
j_call: TRBJ1-1; v_call: TRBV2; clone_size: many; d_call: .; cdr3_aa: CASSILGLNTEAFF; cdr3_nt: TGTGCCAGCAGTATCCTGGGGCTTAACACTGAAGCTTTCTTT
j_call: TRBJ1-1; v_call: TRBV28; clone_size: few; d_call: .; cdr3_aa: CASSPASRGEAFF; cdr3_nt: TGTGCCAGCAGCCCAGCCTCACGTGGCGAAGCTTTCTTT
j_call: TRBJ1-4; v_call: TRBV29-1; clone_size: .; d_call: .; cdr3_aa: CSVEGQGTLFF; cdr3_nt: TGCAGCGTTGAGGGGCAGGGGACACTGTTTTTT
j_call: TRBJ1-3; v_call: TRBV6-5; clone_size: .; d_call: .; cdr3_aa: CASTRRQLSGNTIYF; cdr3_nt: TGTGCCAGCACCCGCCGACAGCTCTCTGGAAACACCATATATTTT
j_call: TRBJ2-3; v_call: TRBV5-1; clone_size: .; d_call: TRBD2; cdr3_aa: CASSPGTSGTDTQYF; cdr3_nt: TGCGCCAGCAGCCCCGGGACTAGCGGCACAGATACGCAGTATTTT
j_call: TRBJ2-7; v_call: TRBV28; clone_size: .; d_call: TRBD1; cdr3_aa: CASRGQDSMGEQYF; cdr3_nt: TGTGCCAGCAGGGGACAGGATAGCATGGGGGAGCAGTACTTC
j_call: TRBJ2-7; v_call: TRBV27; clone_size: .; d_call: TRBD2; cdr3_aa: CASSPIGRTSGGYEQYF; cdr3_nt: TGTGCCAGCAGTCCTATTGGACGGACTAGCGGGGGATACGAGCAGTACTTC